Below are 16 T cell receptor beta chains sequenced from a single sample in a study of cytomegalovirus exposure and HLA in healthy donors. This PCR relied on a set of 60 Vbeta primers and 13 Jbeta primers. The repertoire was sequenced with immunoSEQ multiplex PCR; TCRdb's copy has only in-frame clones and lacks some. This sample has 150,000 or so clones; 80% to 90% occur once, and the top ten carry roughly 0.75%. The specimen sequenced was PBMCs. The receptors shown here come from a woman between 18 and 30 years old in good health and CMV-seronegative.

V gene TRBV7-3 combines with J gene TRBJ2-1; a weak D match, TRBD2 (6 bases). V lost 6 bases, J lost 5 bases, and 20 bases lay in between. Germline V lookup: CDR1 SGHTA, CDR2 FQGTGA. The CDR3 length is 16 residues. The CDR3 loop is CASSLPGAINDNEQFF. Written as DNA, the CDR3 is TGTGCCAGCAGTCTTCCGGGAGCAATCAACGACAATGAGCAGTTCTTC.

This sequence joins TRBV9 and TRBJ2-1; 10 nucleotides agree with TRBD2. This CDR3 spans 16 amino acids. J gave up 7 bases and V 0 bases, and 7 bases lay outside the gene matches. Germline CDR1 and CDR2: SGDLS and YYNGEE. In DNA form, the CDR3 reads TGTGCCAGCAGCGTAGCGAACCTAGCGGGAGAAAATGAGCAGTTCTTC. Translated: CASSVANLAGENEQFF.

The V call is TRBV19, the J call TRBJ1-1, with D possibly being TRBD1 (6 bases). Looked up from germline, CDR1 is LNHDA and CDR2 is SQIVND (reference sequence). The V and J ends lost 3 bases and 5 bases respectively, with 13 bases between them. CDR3 length: 14 amino acids. The CDR3 DNA sequence: TGTGCCAGTAGTATCCGGGACATGAGGACTGAAGCTTTCTTT. It codes for CASSIRDMRTEAFF.

The V call is TRBV4-1, the J call TRBJ2-4; D is undetermined. V lost 0 bases, J lost 4 bases, and 7 bases lay in between. CDR3 size: 14 residues. Germline V gene sequence: CDR1 MGHRA, CDR2 YSYEKL. CDR3 region: CASSQDPLKNIQYF. In DNA, the CDR3 is TGCGCCAGCAGCCAAGATCCCCTAAAAAACATTCAGTACTTC.

The chain uses TRBV18 and TRBJ2-7; TRBD2 matches at 9 bases. This CDR3 is built from 15 residues. The junction had 5 bases not matched to a gene; V was cut back by 3 bases and J by 2 bases. Germline V CDR1 and CDR2: KGHSH, LQKENI. DNA of the CDR3: TGTGCCAGCTCACCGCCGGGACTAGCCGCCTACGAGCAGTACTTC. This gives the protein CASSPPGLAAYEQYF.

The rearrangement links TRBV5-4 to TRBJ2-2; 8 bases match TRBD1. This CDR3 spans 17 amino acids. J gave up 3 bases and V 3 bases, and 10 bases lay outside the gene matches. Per germline, CDR1 SGHNT and CDR2 YYREEE (reference sequence). DNA for the CDR3: TGTGCCAGCAGCTCACCCCGGGGACAGGATTACACCGGGGAGCTGTTTTTT. It translates to CASSSPRGQDYTGELFF.

This sequence joins TRBV5-1 and TRBJ1-4, with TRBD1 as a possible D gene (5 bases). CDR3 size: 14 residues. CDR1 and CDR2 from the germline V gene are SGHRS and YFSETQ. Trimming left V 2 bases short and J 5 bases short, with 10 bases between. CDR3 region: CASSFDSGNEKLFF. CDR3 nucleotide sequence: TGCGCCAGCAGCTTCGACAGTGGGAATGAAAAACTGTTTTTT.

The rearrangement joins TRBV4-2 to TRBJ1-2, with a weak D call TRBD1 (6 bases). Germline lookup yields CDR1 LGHNA and CDR2 YNFKEQ. V lost 0 bases and J 8 bases, leaving 16 bases between the germline ends. The CDR3 spans 15 residues. The CDR3 loop is CASSQDSQGREGYTF. The DNA for the CDR3 is TGTGCCAGCAGCCAAGATTCGCAGGGGCGAGAAGGCTACACCTTC.

In its sample, this clone was seen once. The chain employs TRBV5-4 and TRBJ2-5, with TRBD1 identical over 8 bases. TRBJ2-7 explains the end of the DNA better; the J call may be wrong. The CDR3 covers 15 residues. Germline CDR1 and CDR2: SGHNT and YYREEE (reference sequence). The CDR3 region has the DNA TGTGCCAGCAGCCCCCCACGGACAGGGCGCTACGAGCAGTACTTC. Translated: CASSPPRTGRYEQYF.

The chain links TRBV4-2 to TRBJ2-7, with 7 bases fitting TRBD2. Trimming removed 0 bases from V and 2 bases from J; junction bases left unmatched: 7. The length of the CDR3 is 16 residues. CDR1 LGHNA and CDR2 YNFKEQ come from the germline V gene. The CDR3 DNA follows: TGTGCCAGCAGCCAAGATCCGGGGGAGGGGACCTACGAGCAGTACTTC. It is translated as CASSQDPGEGTYEQYF.

Comment on this clone: The junction departs from germline at one end; a sequencing error may be responsible. The rearrangement joins TRBV4-3 to TRBJ2-5; D is possibly TRBD2 (5 bases). The CDR3 length is 15 residues. Germline CDR1 and CDR2: LGHNA and YSLEER. For the CDR3, the DNA is TGCACCAGCAGCCAAGAAATTAGCGCCCAAGAGACCCAGTACTTC. This encodes CTSSQEISAQETQYF.

The genes are TRBV28 and TRBJ1-1; D is possibly TRBD1 (6 bases). CDR3 length: 14 amino acids. The ends were cut back, 5 bases at V and 3 bases at J, with 13 bases in the middle. CDR1 MDHEN and CDR2 SYDVKM come from the germline V gene. The CDR3 region is CASSRGWADTEAFF. The CDR3 DNA follows: TGTGCCAGCAGTAGGGGGTGGGCGGACACTGAAGCTTTCTTT.

The V call is TRBV18, the J call TRBJ1-6; D ambiguous. Trimming took 3 bases from V and 10 from J, leaving 16 bases between them. The CDR3 is 15 amino acids. Germline V gives CDR1 KGHSH, CDR2 LQKENI. Here the CDR3 DNA reads TGTGCCAGCTCACCTGATGATGTAGTAGAGTCACCCCTCCACTTT. Its translation: CASSPDDVVESPLHF.

This clone turned up a few times. The chain uses TRBV4-3 and TRBJ1-5, with D perhaps matching TRBD1 (5 bases). The CDR3 extends over 14 amino acids. The V end lost 3 bases, the J end lost 5 bases, and 11 bases lay between the germline ends. CDR1 and CDR2 (germline): LGHNA, YSLEER. As DNA, the CDR3 is TGCGCCAGCAGCCAGGCGGGGCTTTATCAGCCCCAGCATTTT. It codes for CASSQAGLYQPQHF.

This clone was detected once. The genes are TRBV9 and TRBJ2-2; 8 bases fit TRBD1. The CDR3 consists of 18 residues. Germline V CDR1 and CDR2: SGDLS, YYNGEE. Trimming removed 4 bases from V and 1 base from J; junction bases left unmatched: 12. The CDR3 is CASSSPLRTGRNTGELFF. The CDR3 DNA reads as TGTGCCAGCAGCTCTCCCCTCAGGACAGGGAGGAACACCGGGGAGCTGTTTTTT.

The chain recombines TRBV7-9 with TRBJ2-5, with TRBD1 matching 7 bases. V shed 5 bases and J 1 base; nucleotides not matched to a gene: 4. From germline, CDR1 is SEHNR and CDR2 FQNEAQ (reference sequence). The CDR3 consists of 14 residues. The CDR3 DNA reads TGTGCCAGCAGCCCTCGACAGGGCCAAGAGACCCAGTACTTC. Translated, it gives CASSPRQGQETQYF. The whole variable domain, remainder taken from reference TRBV7-9 and TRBJ2-5, is DTGVSQNPRHKITKRGQNVTFRCDPISEHNRLYWYRQTLGQGPEFLTYFQNEAQLEKSRLLSDRFSAERPKGSFSTLEIQRTEQGDSAMYLCASSPRQGQETQYFGPGTRLLVL.